This T cell receptor (beta chain) was obtained from a study of blood T cell repertoires in COVID-19. Turning to the study itself: There were acute and convalescent COVID-19 samples, and they came from the United States, Italy and Spain. PBMCs, B-cell-depleted T cells, or T cells were the source of the cDNA or gDNA that made up the material.

The germline CDR1 and CDR2 sequences are SNHLY and FYNNEI. The CDR3 length is 14 residues. Trimming pared 6 bases from V and 0 bases from J, leaving 10 bases between. Per the original data handling: For nucleated cells, counts were estimated from reference gene primer amplification. Clones were sequenced by immunoSEQ multiplex PCR, and TCRdb holds only the in-frame ones, with some missing. Clone size and V and J calls were adopted from that table, with D and trimming inferred from the DNA. The table includes about 59,000 clones, roughly 84% detected once. This chain uses TRBV2 with TRBJ2-3; weak D call: TRBD1 (5 bases). The sample comprised peripheral blood. The clonotype comes from a man older than 75 in a cohort sampled during active COVID-19. The CDR3 region is CASSTTVSTDTQYF. Here the CDR3 DNA reads TGTGCCAGCAGCACGACAGTTAGCACAGATACGCAGTATTTT. Full variable domain (missing parts from reference TRBV2 and TRBJ2-3): EPEVTQTPSHQVTQMGQEVILRCVPISNHLYFYWYRQILGQKVEFLVSFYNNEISEKSEIFDDQFSVERPDGSNFTLKIRSTKLEDSAMYFCASSTTVSTDTQYFGPGTRLTVL.